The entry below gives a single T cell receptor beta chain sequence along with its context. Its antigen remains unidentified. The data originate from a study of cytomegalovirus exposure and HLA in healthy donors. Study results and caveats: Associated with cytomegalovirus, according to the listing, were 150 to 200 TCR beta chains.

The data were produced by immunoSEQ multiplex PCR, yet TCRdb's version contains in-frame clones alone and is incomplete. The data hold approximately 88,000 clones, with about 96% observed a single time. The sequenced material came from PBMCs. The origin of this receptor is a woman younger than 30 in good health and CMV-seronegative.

Here the CDR3 DNA reads TGTGCCAGCAGGGGTAAGGAGCCATCCTACAATGAGCAGTTCTTC. Its protein is CASRGKEPSYNEQFF. J is TRBJ2-1 and V is TRBV5-4; D unresolved. The CDR3 length is 15 residues. V lost 5 bases to trimming and J lost 1 base, with 13 bases between them. Germline V gives CDR1 SGHNT, CDR2 YYREEE (reference sequence).